The 14 T cell receptor beta chains below all came from one sample that was sequenced in a study of HIV-infected patients and healthy controls. A single record per CDR3 protein comes from TCRdb applying MiXCR to the 5' RACE reads. The repertoire holds about 64,000 distinct CDR3 sequences, with roughly 19% as singletons. The source material was CD4+ T cells from blood. The source is a human donor in good health.

The sample holds a few counts of this clonotype. The chain carries TRBV20-1 and TRBJ1-2, with D possibly TRBD1 on 5 matching bases. This CDR3 spans 12 amino acids. CDR1 and CDR2 (germline): DFQATT, SNEGSKA (reference sequence). The CDR3 spells CSGVDSPYGYTF. For the CDR3, the DNA is TGCAGCGGCGTAGACAGCCCTTATGGCTACACCTTC.

This clonotype was recorded once. CDR3 sequence: CANIPKLGTGAAGELFF. Written as DNA, the CDR3 is TGTGCCAACATCCCCAAATTGGGGACAGGGGCGGCCGGGGAGCTGTTTTTT. The chain employs TRBV6-1 and TRBJ2-2, with 10 bases fitting TRBD1. Per germline, CDR1 MNHNS and CDR2 SASEGT. The CDR3 spans 17 residues. The V and J ends lost 10 bases and 6 bases, in that order; junction bases with no gene match: 17.

This clonotype was counted many times. This chain links TRBV15 with TRBJ2-1; TRBD1 aligns across 8 bases. This CDR3 has 17 residues. Germline loops: CDR1 LNHNV, CDR2 YYDKDF (reference sequence). The V gene end was trimmed by 0 bases and the J gene end by 2 bases; junction bases not matched to a gene: 6. DNA of the CDR3: TGTGCCACCAGCAGAGATTTCCCAGGGGGCCCCTACAATGAGCAGTTCTTC. This encodes CATSRDFPGGPYNEQFF.

The chain is built from TRBV29-1 and TRBJ1-1, with unresolved D. The CDR3 loop spans 8 amino acids. Germline-derived CDR1 and CDR2 are SQVTM and ANQGSEA. The V gene lost 5 bases and the J gene lost 8 bases, with 3 bases spanning the gap. The CDR3 reads CSVSEAFF. Written as DNA, the CDR3 is TGCAGCGTTTCAGAAGCTTTCTTT.

This chain uses TRBV5-1 with TRBJ1-5, with D possibly matching TRBD1 (5 bases). Per the germline V gene, CDR1 is SGHRS and CDR2 is YFSETQ. This CDR3 contains 18 residues. With 1 base removed from V and 0 bases from J, the gap between germline ends came to 17 bases. CDR3 bases: TGCGCCAGCAGCTTGCGGATGACAGTCCCCTTTAGCAATCAGCCCCAGCATTTT. Translated: CASSLRMTVPFSNQPQHF.

The table lists this clonotype with a few counts. The V and J genes are TRBV18 and TRBJ2-5; 10 bases align to TRBD2. This CDR3 has 15 residues. V trimming: 2 bases; J trimming: 2 bases; junction bases outside the gene matches: 2. Germline CDR1 and CDR2: KGHSH and LQKENI. The chain's CDR3 is CASSPASGGQETQYF. The DNA of the CDR3 is TGTGCCAGCTCACCAGCTAGCGGGGGTCAAGAGACCCAGTACTTC. The full variable domain, with the rest looked up from reference TRBV18 and TRBJ2-5, is NAGVMQNPRHLVRRRGQEARLRCSPMKGHSHVYWYRQLPEEGLKFMVYLQKENIIDESGMPKERFSAEFPKEGPSILRIQQVVRGDSAAYFCASSPASGGQETQYFGPGTRLLVL.

The chain recombines TRBV20-1 with TRBJ2-1, with TRBD2 matching 7 bases. V lost 8 bases to trimming and J lost 2 bases; unmatched junction nucleotides: 9. Germline V gene lookup returns CDR1 DFQATT and CDR2 SNEGSKA (reference sequence). The CDR3 sequence is 14 residues long. The CDR3 DNA is TGCAGTCCCAGAATGGCGGGAGCCTACAATGAGCAGTTCTTC. Translated, it gives CSPRMAGAYNEQFF.

As for this clonotype: A junction end diverges from the germline sequence, so it may reflect a read error. The chain carries TRBV24-1 and TRBJ1-1; 10 bases line up with TRBD1. Germline V lookup: CDR1 KGHDR, CDR2 SFDVKD. This CDR3 spans 15 amino acids. The CDR3 DNA is TGTGCCACCAGTGGCCCGGGACAGGGGAACTCTGAAGCTTTCTTT. This translates into CATSGPGQGNSEAFF.

This clonotype was counted ten times or more. V gene TRBV20-1 combines with J gene TRBJ1-1; 9 nucleotides agree with TRBD1. The germline V gene has CDR1 DFQATT and CDR2 SNEGSKA (reference sequence). The CDR3 contains 15 residues. Trimming at V came to 6 bases and at J to 5 bases, leaving 13 bases not matched to a gene. The CDR3 region is CSAPGGQGRDTEAFF. The CDR3 DNA reads TGCAGTGCCCCCGGGGGACAGGGAAGGGATACTGAAGCTTTCTTT.

This clonotype was found a few times. The chain combines TRBV18 with TRBJ1-1, with TRBD1 as a possible D gene (6 bases). V lost 6 bases and J 1 base, leaving 9 bases between the germline ends. Germline loops: CDR1 KGHSH, CDR2 LQKENI. This CDR3 contains 13 residues. The CDR3 here is CASSGQKNTEAFF. The DNA of the CDR3 is TGTGCCAGCTCCGGACAGAAGAACACTGAAGCTTTCTTT.

This clonotype showed up many times. This chain links TRBV11-2 with TRBJ1-3; D remains ambiguous. The V gene lost 4 bases and the J gene lost 1 base, with 17 bases spanning the gap. The germline V gene has CDR1 SGHAT and CDR2 FQNNGV. The CDR3 covers 17 residues. The CDR3 here is CASSYHPSAGSGNTIYF. The CDR3 DNA reads TGTGCCAGCAGCTATCACCCCTCCGCGGGGTCTGGAAACACCATATATTTT.

This clonotype was detected a few times. The chain is built from TRBV7-8 and TRBJ1-1; 7 positions match TRBD1. The CDR3 has 15 residues. Trimming took 8 bases from V and 5 from J; bases not matched to a gene: 14. Per germline, CDR1 SGHVS and CDR2 FQNEAQ. The CDR3 nucleotides are TGTGCCAGCTCCAGGGGGGGACGGATGGCTACTGAAGCTTTCTTT. Translating gives CASSRGGRMATEAFF.

The gene calls are TRBV5-4 and TRBJ1-2; 11 bases are a match to TRBD1. The V gene end was trimmed by 0 bases and the J gene end by 3 bases; junction bases not matched to a gene: 1. Germline-derived CDR1 and CDR2 are SGHNT and YYREEE (reference sequence). CDR3 length equals 15 residues. The CDR3 region is CASSLAGQGDYGYTF. CDR3 bases: TGTGCCAGCAGCTTGGCGGGACAGGGGGACTATGGCTACACCTTC.

Ten or more counts support this clonotype. The rearrangement joins TRBV7-2 to TRBJ2-3, with 9 bases lining up with TRBD2. The CDR3 length is 15 residues. Germline V gene data show CDR1 as SGHTA and CDR2 as FQGNSA. The V segment lost 5 bases and the J segment 3 bases; nucleotides outside the gene matches: 6. In DNA, the CDR3 is TGTGCCAGCAGCCCAGCGGGGGGCAGAACAGATACGCAGTATTTT. The encoded protein is CASSPAGGRTDTQYF.